The sequence of this T cell receptor (beta chain) was determined in a study of T cell clonality in common variable immunodeficiency (dated by TCRdb to between 2014 and 2016). Here is what the overall study found, with its caveats: According to the authors, figuring out what caused the increased clonality in CVID would require sequencing the repertoires of T cell subpopulations. Fewer deletions and N-nucleotide insertions were reportedly observed in CVID TCRbeta sequences, and highly modified clones with 13 or more V deletions were reportedly absent from CVID TCRbeta sequences. Correlations between repertoire features and clinical complications were limited by patient heterogeneity within the CVID cohort. Compared with healthy controls, CVID subjects showed increased TCRbeta clonality (t-test p = 0.018), a feature most characteristic of about a third of subjects. Even though DNA input was equal, the average per sample came to approximately 74,000 unique sequences for controls compared with about 30,000 for CVID samples. CVID subjects shared fewer TCRbeta clones with each other than healthy controls did (p < 0.0001).

This clone was picked up many times. Its antigen is not yet known. The read stops 3 residues short of the end of the CDR3; the missing end is completed from the germline J gene. Standard criteria, namely reduction of serum IgG, IgA and/or IgM below the normal range together with specific antibody deficiency, were applied for the diagnosis of CVID. The CVID group comprised some 43 subjects, around 15 female and roughly 30 male, aged about 9 to 70 years with a mean age of roughly 36. Most CVID patients and most healthy controls were of Caucasian heritage. At the time of study participation, every CVID subject had been on replacement immunoglobulin therapy for one year or longer. At the time of blood collection, no CVID subject was ill or was being treated with immunomodulatory or immunosuppressive medication. From each donor, about 5 to 8.5 ml of heparinized peripheral whole blood was collected. TCRbeta CDR3 repertoires were sequenced from genomic DNA of adults with common variable immune deficiency (CVID) and healthy adult controls. Diluted blood was density-centrifuged over Hypaque 1077 or Ficoll-Paque to isolate peripheral blood mononuclear cells. Genomic DNA was extracted from unsorted mononuclear cells by Qiagen column purification or by a centrifugation-based method.

For sequencing input, CVID and control samples contributed equivalent amounts of genomic DNA. For every sample, a 60 bp segment covering the rearranged TCRbeta CDR3 region was amplified and then sequenced. The immunoSEQ assay, a bias-corrected multiplex PCR combined with high-throughput sequencing, was used to amplify TCRbeta. The paper's processing steps were these. Each unique nucleotide sequence was treated as a clone and annotated with V, D and J genes, copy number and frequency. Sequences were labeled productive if in frame, and non-productive if out of frame or containing stop codons. Clonality was calculated from Shannon's entropy as previously described. The predicted amino acid sequences of productive clones were used to derive mean CDR3 Kyte-Doolittle hydropathy. The R hclust function was used to hierarchically cluster scaled V gene usage with Manhattan distance and complete linkage. Sharing of clones by CDR3 amino acid sequence was evaluated through resampling of 12 repertoires per group over 100 rounds. The repertoires were searched for approximately 70 published EBV-specific TCRbeta sequences and some 240 published CMV-specific TCRbeta sequences. A couple of CVID samples that yielded fewer than 10,000 sequences were excluded from the analysis, so around 40 CVID repertoires were retained. As stored in TCRdb, this immuneACCESS dataset retains in-frame rearrangements with V and J assigned. A fraction of the clones does not appear; measured against another copy, unresolved V genes explain less than half of the discrepancy, and the remainder lacks a known reason. The DNA gave D and trimming, while V, J and clone size come from that table. This sample includes 25,000 or so clones, and none of them was observed just once. Of the sample, around 10% is held by the ten largest clones.

Trimmed from V: 4 bases; trimmed from J: 6 bases; junction bases lacking a gene match: 4. CDR1 and CDR2, looked up from the germline V gene (reference sequence), are WNHNN and SYGVQD. From the cysteine up to the phenylalanine, the CDR3 has a length of 14 residues. Part of the CDR3 DNA is given, 33 bases translated from base 1. In this chain, TRBV10-1 is recombined with TRBJ2-3; 10 bases in the middle match TRBD2. The TCR sequence derives from a human donor with common variable immunodeficiency. The specimen sequenced was peripheral blood mononuclear cells. The CDR3 region has the sequence CASSVAGGLDTQYF. The DNA read from the CDR3 is TGCGCCAGCAGTGTAGCGGGGGGCCTCGATACG.